The 15 T cell receptor beta chains listed next were all sequenced from one sample in a study of cytomegalovirus exposure and HLA in healthy donors. 13 Jbeta primers and 60 Vbeta primers were used for the PCR. The protocol was immunoSEQ multiplex PCR, while the TCRdb copy is restricted to in-frame clones and leaves out a portion. The sample holds 100,000 to 150,000 clones; approximately 17% are singletons and the top ten take approximately 2.6%. Sequencing was done on a sample of PBMCs. The receptors shown here come from a female donor in good health and CMV-seropositive.

This chain connects TRBV4-2 to TRBJ2-2, with a tentative D call TRBD1 (6 bases). Trimming left V 0 bases short and J 6 bases short, with 14 bases between. The CDR3 length is 16 residues. Germline V gives CDR1 LGHNA, CDR2 YNFKEQ. DNA of the CDR3: TGTGCCAGCAGCCAAGAGATACAGGGTGGACCCGGGGAGCTGTTTTTT. Protein sequence: CASSQEIQGGPGELFF.

The J gene is TRBJ2-3, the V gene TRBV6-8; TRBD2 is a possible D gene (6 bases). Trimming left V 0 bases short and J 4 bases short, with 14 bases between. Germline CDR1 is MNHGY and CDR2 is SAAAGT. This CDR3 contains 16 residues. The CDR3 coding sequence is TGTGCCAGCAGTTACTCTCTTCGCGGGACCCCAGATACGCAGTATTTT. The encoded protein is CASSYSLRGTPDTQYF.

The rearrangement uses TRBV15 and TRBJ2-7, with TRBD1 matching over 8 bases. Losses at the gene ends were 3 bases for V and 7 bases for J; bases not matched to a gene: 8. Germline V gene lookup returns CDR1 LNHNV and CDR2 YYDKDF (reference sequence). The CDR3 runs 14 residues. The chain's CDR3 is CATSRFRGPGEQYF. DNA of the CDR3: TGTGCCACCAGCAGGTTCAGGGGGCCGGGGGAGCAGTACTTC. The whole variable domain, remainder taken from reference TRBV15 and TRBJ2-7, is DAMVIQNPRYQVTQFGKPVTLSCSQTLNHNVMYWYQQKSSQAPKLLFHYYDKDFNNEADTPDNFQSRRPNTSFCFLDIRSPGLGDTAMYLCATSRFRGPGEQYFGPGTRLTVT.

The sample holds a few counts of this clone. The chain links TRBV6-5 to TRBJ2-7; 12 bases are shared with TRBD2. Germline CDR1 MNHEY, CDR2 SVGAGI. Trimming took 0 bases from V and 7 from J; bases not matched to a gene: 7. The length of the CDR3 is 16 residues. The CDR3, as DNA: TGTGCCAGCAGTTACTCGCCGGCTAGCGGGGGGGAAGAGCAGTACTTC. Its protein product is CASSYSPASGGEEQYF.

This clone was picked up a small number of times. The chain uses TRBV6-1 and TRBJ1-5, with 7 bases aligning to TRBD1. In germline, CDR1 is MNHNS, CDR2 SASEGT. The CDR3 length is 16 residues. With V trimmed by 2 bases and J by 5 bases, 9 bases remained unmatched. The CDR3 sequence: CASSESRQGMHQPQHF. As DNA, the CDR3 is TGTGCCAGCAGTGAATCCCGACAGGGAATGCATCAGCCCCAGCATTTT.

The V call is TRBV6-1, the J call TRBJ2-7; possible D gene TRBD2, 5 bases. CDR1 is MNHNS, CDR2 SASEGT, per germline. V was shortened by 7 bases and J by 4 bases, with 17 bases between the two germline ends. The CDR3 contains 14 residues. The CDR3: CASTSGNDPYEQYF. CDR3 nucleotides: TGTGCCAGCACATCCGGGAACGATCCATACGAGCAGTACTTC.

This clone turned up a few times. The genes are TRBV30 and TRBJ1-1; D uncertain. V gave up 3 bases and J gave up 8 bases, with 13 bases separating them. Looked up from germline, CDR1 is GTSNPN and CDR2 is SVGIG (reference sequence). The CDR3 spans 12 residues. CDR3 sequence (DNA): TGTGCCTGGAGCCTGCGATTCGGGGAAGCTTTCTTT. Translating gives CAWSLRFGEAFF.

The chain joins TRBV19 to TRBJ2-5, with TRBD2 matching 7 bases. CDR1 and CDR2 from the germline V gene are LNHDA and SQIVND (reference sequence). The V gene end was trimmed by 6 bases and the J gene end by 4 bases; junction bases not matched to a gene: 5. CDR3 length: 13 residues. The CDR3, as DNA: TGTGCCAGTAGATGGGGGGGAGGAGAGACCCAGTACTTC. Protein: CASRWGGGETQYF.

This clone has a handful of counts. The rearrangement links TRBV29-1 to TRBJ1-2; D remains unclear. CDR3 length: 13 residues. The germline V and J ends were trimmed by 5 bases and 0 bases, with 10 bases remaining between them. Germline CDR1 and CDR2: SQVTM and ANQGSEA. CDR3 bases: TGCAGCGTTTCTCTAAAAGCTAACTATGGCTACACCTTC. Its protein product is CSVSLKANYGYTF.

This sequence joins TRBV30 and TRBJ2-7; TRBD2 matches at 10 bases. The J call is doubtful: the DNA matches TRBJ2-1 better. The CDR3 sequence is 17 residues long. Germline CDR1 reads GTSNPN; CDR2 reads SVGIG (reference sequence). The CDR3 reads CAWSATLGTSVSYEQFF. As DNA, the CDR3 is TGTGCCTGGAGTGCTACACTTGGGACTAGCGTATCCTACGAGCAGTTCTTC.

The chain recombines TRBV7-9 with TRBJ2-3, with a tentative D call TRBD1 (6 bases). Germline V gene data show CDR1 as SEHNR and CDR2 as FQNEAQ (reference sequence). V was cut by 4 bases and J by 4 bases, with 12 bases left in between. The CDR3 length is 14 residues. The CDR3: CASSSTRGADTQYF. CDR3 nucleotide sequence: TGTGCCAGCAGCTCCACCAGGGGCGCAGATACGCAGTATTTT.

This rearrangement joins TRBV5-4 to TRBJ2-3, with 10 nucleotides matching TRBD2. This CDR3 comprises 16 residues. V lost 2 bases, J lost 5 bases, and 8 bases stayed unmatched. Germline loops: CDR1 SGHNT, CDR2 YYREEE (reference sequence). The CDR3 coding sequence is TGTGCCAGCAGCTTAAGTGCGGTAGCGGGAGGAGATACGCAGTATTTT. Encoded protein: CASSLSAVAGGDTQYF.

The gene calls are TRBV30 and TRBJ2-2, with D perhaps matching TRBD2 (6 bases). The germline V gene has CDR1 GTSNPN and CDR2 SVGIG (reference sequence). The CDR3 spans 13 residues. The germline V and J ends were trimmed by 3 bases and 4 bases, with 9 bases remaining between them. DNA of the CDR3: TGTGCCTGGAGCCCGGGGGTCACCGGGGAGCTGTTTTTT. Protein sequence: CAWSPGVTGELFF.

This clone was observed a handful of times. The chain carries TRBV9 and TRBJ2-5, with D perhaps matching TRBD1 (6 bases). The CDR3 is made up of 14 amino acids. Germline V gene data show CDR1 as SGDLS and CDR2 as YYNGEE. V lost 0 bases to trimming and J lost 1 base, with 7 bases between them. For the CDR3, the DNA is TGTGCCAGCAGCGTAGCAGGGGCCCAAGAGACCCAGTACTTC. Its protein product is CASSVAGAQETQYF.

This clone was observed a handful of times. The rearrangement uses TRBV2 and TRBJ2-1; no firm D call. V lost 6 bases and J lost 10, with 10 bases in between. CDR3 length equals 11 residues. The V gene's germline CDR1 is SNHLY and CDR2 FYNNEI. In nucleotides, the CDR3 is TGTGCCAGCAGCGCCGCTGGCGAGCAGTTCTTC. This codes for CASSAAGEQFF.